These 18 T cell receptor beta chains originate from one sample sequenced in a study of post-analysis software for immune sequencing data. The antigens these receptors bind are not known. Unique molecular identifiers were built into the TCR beta cDNA libraries. MiXCR, applied by TCRdb to the PCR reads, yields one record per CDR3 protein. The top ten clones hold roughly an eighth of a sample with roughly 410,000 distinct CDR3 sequences, 30% to 45% of them seen once. Study results and caveats: Controls showed lower frequencies than patients for roughly five TRBV segments, and TRBV5-6, TRBV5-1 and TRBV20-1 were among these.

The sample comprised blood. Source of these receptors: a girl aged 10 to 17 with multiple sclerosis.

In DNA form, the CDR3 reads TGTGCCAGCAGCTCCGTAGCGGGGGGGCCGGCTGAGCAGTTCTTC. Protein product: CASSSVAGGPAEQFF. This chain connects TRBV7-9 to TRBJ2-1, with 11 bases aligning to TRBD2. CDR3 length: 15 amino acids. In germline, CDR1 is SEHNR, CDR2 FQNEAQ (reference sequence). V was clipped by 4 bases and J by 9 bases; unmatched bases: 8.

This clonotype was seen a handful of times. The V gene is TRBV20-1, the J gene TRBJ2-7; D gene uncertain. The V gene lost 1 base and the J gene lost 0 bases, with 16 bases spanning the gap. Germline V CDR1 and CDR2: DFQATT, SNEGSKA (reference sequence). This CDR3 is built from 16 residues. The CDR3 protein is CSARGPTPESSYEQYF. The CDR3 DNA sequence: TGCAGTGCTAGAGGCCCAACCCCAGAGAGCTCCTACGAGCAGTACTTC.

The rearrangement links TRBV20-1 to TRBJ2-4, with 8 bases that match TRBD1. The CDR3 spans 13 residues. V gave up 3 bases and J gave up 6 bases; unmatched junction bases: 4. Germline V CDR1 and CDR2: DFQATT, SNEGSKA (reference sequence). In DNA form, the CDR3 reads TGCAGTGCTAGCGTGGGACAGGCAAACATTCAGTACTTC. It specifies CSASVGQANIQYF.

The J gene is TRBJ2-1, the V gene TRBV20-1; 8 nucleotides align to TRBD1. Germline V CDR1 and CDR2: DFQATT, SNEGSKA (reference sequence). CDR3 length: 14 residues. V was pared by 1 base and J by 6 bases, with 5 bases of the junction left unmatched. CDR3 bases: TGCAGTGCTAGAGCGGTAGGACAGGGCAATGAGCAGTTCTTC. It yields the protein CSARAVGQGNEQFF.

The chain joins TRBV20-1 to TRBJ1-1, with D perhaps TRBD1 (5 bases). The V gene's germline CDR1 is DFQATT and CDR2 SNEGSKA (reference sequence). The CDR3 sequence is 14 residues long. V lost 0 bases and J 1 base, leaving 9 bases between the germline ends. The CDR3 sequence: CSARESGQNTEAFF. Written as DNA, the CDR3 is TGCAGTGCTAGAGAGTCCGGACAGAACACTGAAGCTTTCTTT.

The chain uses TRBV6-6 and TRBJ2-7; no definite D call. Trimming stripped 0 bases from V and 2 bases from J, with 11 bases between. The CDR3 loop spans 15 amino acids. CDR1 and CDR2 (germline): MNHNY, SVGAGI (reference sequence). Here the CDR3 reads CASSYSAGLAYEQYF. The CDR3 bases are TGTGCCAGCAGTTACTCGGCAGGCTTGGCCTACGAGCAGTACTTC.

This clonotype was observed a few times. The gene calls are TRBV6-6 and TRBJ1-2; possible D gene TRBD1, 5 bases. This CDR3 region has 13 residues. Germline V gene data show CDR1 as MNHNY and CDR2 as SVGAGI (reference sequence). Trimming removed 4 bases at V and 6 bases at J, with 12 bases between. For the CDR3, the DNA is TGTGCCAGCAGTTCCCGGGCCAGGGATGGCTACACCTTC. This encodes CASSSRARDGYTF.

In this sample, this clonotype turned up a few times. J is TRBJ2-1 and V is TRBV10-3; 7 bases agree with TRBD2. The CDR3 is 15 amino acids. In germline, CDR1 is ENHRY, CDR2 SYGVKD. V dropped 2 bases and J dropped 1; count of bases not matched to a gene: 2. The CDR3 DNA is TGTGCCATCAGTGAGCTAGCGGAATCCTACAATGAGCAGTTCTTC. Protein product: CAISELAESYNEQFF.

This clonotype was counted between two and nine times. The chain has TRBV6-6 and TRBJ2-7; D possibly corresponds to TRBD2 (5 bases). V was clipped by 2 bases and J by 7 bases, with 9 bases between them. This CDR3 is built from 12 residues. Per germline, CDR1 MNHNY and CDR2 SVGAGI (reference sequence). The CDR3 DNA sequence: TGTGCCAGCAGTTACCCCGGGGTAGAGCAGTACTTC. Protein product: CASSYPGVEQYF.

V is TRBV12-3 or TRBV12-4 and J is TRBJ1-5, with D maybe TRBD1 (5 bases). Trimming removed 0 bases from V and 6 bases from J, with 9 bases in between. The CDR3 totals 14 residues. The CDR3 reads CASSLAMRGQPQHF. The CDR3 DNA sequence: TGTGCCAGCAGTTTAGCGATGAGGGGTCAGCCCCAGCATTTT.

The chain joins TRBV7-3 to TRBJ2-1; 9 bases line up with TRBD1. Unmatched junction bases numbered 9, after V lost 5 bases and J lost 7 bases. Looked up from germline, CDR1 is SGHTA and CDR2 is FQGTGA. This CDR3 contains 15 residues. The CDR3 protein is CASSPSGQGRNEQFF. The CDR3 DNA follows: TGTGCCAGCAGCCCGTCCGGACAGGGGAGAAATGAGCAGTTCTTC.

The J gene is TRBJ2-6, the V gene TRBV9; D possibly corresponds to TRBD2 (5 bases). V was cut by 0 bases and J by 0 bases, with 10 bases left in between. Germline CDR1 is SGDLS and CDR2 is YYNGEE. The CDR3 extends over 17 amino acids. CDR3 protein: CASSVAIGSSGANVLTF. CDR3 DNA sequence: TGTGCCAGCAGCGTAGCTATAGGGAGCTCTGGGGCCAACGTCCTGACTTTC.

This clonotype appeared a few times. This chain joins TRBV4-1 and TRBJ1-5; D might be TRBD1 (5 bases). The CDR3 extends over 14 amino acids. Germline V CDR1 and CDR2: MGHRA, YSYEKL. Trimming shortened V by 1 base and J by 11 bases, and 15 bases separated the two germline ends. CDR3 loop: CASSQVGRAFAQHF. CDR3 DNA: TGCGCCAGCAGCCAAGTCGGCAGGGCCTTTGCCCAGCATTTT.

This chain connects TRBV11-2 to TRBJ1-2, with TRBD1 matching over 11 bases. The junction had 16 bases not matched to a gene; V was cut back by 5 bases and J by 8 bases. Germline values: CDR1 SGHAT, CDR2 FQNNGV. The length of the CDR3 is 17 residues. In DNA, the CDR3 is TGTGCCAGCAGCCTCCGTCCGTTCGGACAGGGGGCGAAAGGCTACACCTTC. Its translation: CASSLRPFGQGAKGYTF.

V and J are TRBV12-3 or TRBV12-4 and TRBJ1-6, with 9 nucleotides matching TRBD1. Trimming took 6 bases from V and 10 from J; bases not matched to a gene: 7. The CDR3 spans 14 residues. The CDR3 region has the DNA TGTGCCAGCAGCTCGACAGGGGGACGCTCACCCCTCCACTTT. It yields the protein CASSSTGGRSPLHF.

The genes are TRBV19 and TRBJ2-5; maybe TRBD1 (6 bases). Germline V gives CDR1 LNHDA, CDR2 SQIVND (reference sequence). The CDR3 is 11 residues long. V was shortened by 11 bases and J by 3 bases, with 10 bases between the two germline ends. In DNA form, the CDR3 reads TGTGCCTCAAGACAGGAAGAGACCCAGTACTTC. Residues: CASRQEETQYF.

This clonotype was counted a few times. V and J are TRBV6-2 or TRBV6-3 and TRBJ2-6, with D possibly TRBD2 on 5 matching bases. The CDR3 totals 15 residues. Trimming cost V 11 bases and J 0 bases, with 14 bases left between them. In germline, CDR1 is MNHEY, CDR2 SVGEGT. The chain's CDR3 is CAVGDPNSGANVLTF. CDR3 nucleotide sequence: TGTGCCGTCGGGGATCCTAACTCTGGGGCCAACGTCCTGACTTTC.

This chain joins TRBV2 and TRBJ1-1, with 7 bases that match TRBD1. Germline V CDR1 and CDR2: SNHLY, FYNNEI. V lost 8 bases, J lost 1 base, and 4 bases stayed unmatched. The CDR3 is 13 amino acids. The CDR3 bases are TGTGCCAGCGGGAGGGACAGGAACACTGAAGCTTTCTTT. Translating it yields CASGRDRNTEAFF. Drawing the rest from reference TRBV2 and TRBJ1-1, the complete variable domain is EPEVTQTPSHQVTQMGQEVILRCVPISNHLYFYWYRQILGQKVEFLVSFYNNEISEKSEIFDDQFSVERPDGSNFTLKIRSTKLEDSAMYFCASGRDRNTEAFFGQGTRLTVV.